This T cell receptor beta chain was documented in a study of T cell responses to AZD1222 COVID-19 vaccine. Comments on this clone: Its antigen is unknown.

V gave up 7 bases and J gave up 4 bases; unmatched junction bases: 9. Germline assignment: CDR1 MNHEY and CDR2 SVGAGI. The CDR3 is 15 residues long. Clones were read by immunoSEQ multiplex PCR, and TCRdb kept only the in-frame ones, dropping some. The table includes about 170,000 clones, approximately 90% detected once. Study results and limitations: Unmutated variant regions are reportedly the target of nearly half of TCRs that are spike-specific.

This chain connects TRBV6-5 to TRBJ2-3; 9 nucleotides agree with TRBD1. Sequenced here: peripheral blood, sampled 28 days after the second dose of the MenACWY control vaccine. The clonotype was recovered from an adult who received the MenACWY meningococcal vaccine as a control. The CDR3 DNA reads as TGTGCCAGCAACAGGGGGCAAGGTGGTCCAGATACGCAGTATTTT. Its protein is CASNRGQGGPDTQYF.